Listed below are T cell receptor beta chains from one sample, sequenced in a study of T cell repertoires and HLA-DP antigens. Clones were read by immunoSEQ multiplex PCR, and TCRdb kept only the in-frame ones, dropping some. The sample lists roughly 110,000 clones; over 90% were seen once. These TCRs' antigens remain unknown. The sequenced material came from CD4+ T cells from PBMCs. All receptors derive from a woman between 18 and 30 years old in good health and CMV-seronegative. CDR3s include the opening cysteine and the closing phenylalanine or tryptophan. D genes are given only for firm matches. Rows give clone size only sometimes, using once, few, many, or a class for an expanded clone.

d_call j_call v_call clone_size cdr3_aa cdr3_nt
TRBD2 TRBJ2-5 TRBV9 - CASSVGSHLADKETQYF TGTGCCAGCAGCGTAGGTTCCCATCTAGCGGACAAAGAGACCCAGTACTTC
- TRBJ1-4 TRBV30 - CAGGVNEKLFF TGTGCCGGGGGCGTTAATGAAAAACTGTTTTTT
- TRBJ1-1 TRBV23-1 once CASSHCTDEAFF TGCGCCAGCAGTCATTGTACAGATGAAGCTTTCTTT
TRBD1 TRBJ1-6 TRBV28 - CASSSPFPGQISPLHF TGTGCCAGCAGTTCGCCATTCCCGGGACAGATTTCACCCCTCCACTTT
- TRBJ1-2 TRBV6-5 - CASSSRGGYYGYTF TGTGCCAGCAGTTCCAGGGGAGGGTACTATGGCTACACCTTC
- TRBJ2-6 TRBV15 - CATSRVGVSGANVLTF TGTGCCACCAGCAGAGTCGGCGTCTCTGGGGCCAACGTCCTGACTTTC
TRBD1 TRBJ1-4 TRBV28 - CASTPGGVGEKLFF TGTGCCAGCACCCCAGGGGGTGTCGGGGAAAAACTGTTTTTT
- TRBJ2-7 TRBV27 - CASSLHGVLYEQYF TGTGCCAGCAGTTTGCACGGGGTCTTGTACGAGCAGTACTTC
- TRBJ1-2 TRBV28 once CASSWRQSIFQGYTF TGTGCCAGCAGTTGGCGACAGAGTATCTTTCAAGGCTACACCTTC
- TRBJ2-2 TRBV6-1 - CASSERRRGQANTGELFF TGTGCCAGCAGTGAAAGAAGGCGAGGTCAGGCGAACACCGGGGAGCTGTTTTTT
- TRBJ2-5 TRBV9 - CASSPRARREETQYF TGTGCCAGCAGCCCCCGAGCGAGAAGGGAAGAGACCCAGTACTTC
TRBD2 TRBJ2-7 TRBV18 - CASSPGLVPPEQYF TGTGCCAGCTCCCCGGGACTAGTCCCTCCCGAGCAGTACTTC
TRBD2 TRBJ2-3 TRBV4-2 - CASSQETLAGSTDTQYF TGTGCCAGCAGCCAAGAAACACTAGCGGGGAGCACAGATACGCAGTATTTT
- TRBJ2-4 TRBV6-5 - CASSQSLNGRNIQYF TGTGCCAGCAGTCAATCTCTCAATGGCAGAAACATTCAGTACTTC
- TRBJ1-2 TRBV6-1 - CASRETTVGVYGYTF TGTGCCAGCAGGGAGACAACCGTCGGCGTCTATGGCTACACCTTC
- TRBJ2-1 TRBV5-1 - CASSLVGTGNEQFF TGCGCCAGCAGCTTGGTTGGGACGGGCAATGAGCAGTTCTTC
- TRBJ1-1 TRBV7-9 - CASSFKGNTEAFF TGTGCCAGCAGCTTCAAGGGGAACACTGAAGCTTTCTTT
- TRBJ1-5 TRBV7-3 few CASPRGYQPQHF TGTGCCAGCCCCAGGGGTTATCAGCCCCAGCATTTT
- TRBJ2-3 TRBV2 - CASSEGRGPAVTQYF TGTGCCAGCAGTGAGGGCAGGGGTCCCGCCGTTACGCAGTATTTT
TRBD1 TRBJ1-1 TRBV5-1 once CASSLALTGPDTEPFF TGCGCCAGCAGCTTGGCCCTGACAGGGCCAGACACCGAACCTTTCTTT
TRBD2 TRBJ2-1 TRBV6-5 - CASSRTSGGNEQFF TGTGCCAGCAGCCGGACTAGCGGGGGGAATGAGCAGTTCTTC
TRBD1 TRBJ1-2 TRBV27 - CASSSAGQGRNGYTF TGTGCCAGCAGTTCCGCGGGACAGGGGCGGAATGGCTACACCTTC
- TRBJ1-5 TRBV20-1 once CSVSSGQPQHF TGCAGTGTCTCCAGTGGTCAGCCCCAGCATTTT
- TRBJ1-6 TRBV6-6 - CASRNEGLHNSPLHF TGTGCCAGCAGAAACGAGGGGCTTCATAATTCACCCCTCCACTTT
- TRBJ2-4 TRBV11-2 - CASSLDGGNEDIQYF TGTGCCAGCAGCTTAGATGGAGGGAATGAGGACATTCAGTACTTC
TRBD1 TRBJ2-3 TRBV18 - CASSPTGQGLDTQYF TGTGCCAGCTCACCAACGGGACAGGGATTAGATACGCAGTATTTT
- TRBJ2-1 TRBV9 - CASSARGPDNEQFF TGTGCCAGCAGCGCTCGGGGGCCCGACAATGAGCAGTTCTTC
TRBD2 TRBJ2-3 TRBV27 - CASTRGGTDTQYF TGTGCCAGCACCCGGGGGGGCACAGATACGCAGTATTTT
- TRBJ2-7 TRBV28 - CASSSPIFQQYF TGTGCCAGCAGTTCCCCCATCTTTCAGCAGTACTTC
- TRBJ2-5 TRBV19 - CASGIGPYQETQYF TGTGCCAGTGGAATCGGACCGTACCAAGAGACCCAGTACTTC
TRBD2 TRBJ2-1 TRBV19 - CASSINLRSGIYNEQFF TGTGCCAGTAGTATAAATTTGCGGAGCGGGATCTACAATGAGCAGTTCTTC
TRBD1 TRBJ1-5 TRBV4-1 - CASSQLAGGRQPQHF TGCGCCAGCAGCCAACTAGCAGGGGGCCGACAGCCCCAGCATTTT
- TRBJ2-7 TRBV28 - CATIQMGDRQPQYF TGTGCCACCATCCAAATGGGGGATCGACAGCCTCAGTACTTC
- TRBJ2-7 TRBV5-1 - CASSSGPLLVVYEQYF TGCGCCAGCAGTTCCGGACCTCTGCTGGTAGTCTACGAGCAGTACTTC
- TRBJ2-1 TRBV19 - CASKSGQNNEQFF TGTGCCAGTAAATCAGGGCAGAACAATGAGCAGTTCTTC
TRBD2 TRBJ2-3 TRBV10-3 - CAISDIAGDDTQYF TGTGCCATCAGTGATATAGCGGGAGACGATACGCAGTATTTT
- TRBJ2-1 TRBV5-4 - CASSLAGTSEQFF TGTGCCAGCAGCTTGGCTGGGACAAGCGAGCAGTTCTTC
- TRBJ1-5 TRBV19 - CASSIVGRLNQPQHF TGTGCCAGTAGTATAGTGGGCAGACTTAATCAGCCCCAGCATTTT
TRBD1 TRBJ1-2 TRBV10-3 - CAISESGTGGQVNGYTF TGTGCCATCAGTGAGTCTGGGACAGGGGGCCAAGTAAATGGCTACACCTTC
- TRBJ2-7 TRBV6-5 - CASSSMIGGSYEQYF TGTGCCAGCAGTTCCATGATTGGGGGATCCTACGAGCAGTACTTC
- TRBJ1-4 TRBV28 - CASSFDRTLATNEKLFF TGTGCCAGCAGTTTCGATCGGACCCTTGCAACTAATGAAAAACTGTTTTTT
TRBD1 TRBJ1-1 TRBV28 - CASSLRQGGTEAFF TGTGCCAGCAGCCTGAGACAGGGAGGCACTGAAGCTTTCTTT
- TRBJ1-3 TRBV9 once CASSEAPSGNTIYF TGTGCCAGCAGCGAGGCTCCCTCTGGAAACACCATATATTTT
TRBD1 TRBJ2-5 TRBV6-5 - CASSSPLGGIQYF TGTGCCAGCAGTTCCCCATTAGGGGGCATCCAGTACTTC
TRBD1 TRBJ1-4 TRBV28 - CASSSQGQGDEKLFF TGTGCCAGCAGTTCGCAGGGACAGGGGGATGAAAAACTGTTTTTT
- TRBJ2-7 TRBV6-1 - CASSDILYRSYEQYF TGTGCCAGCAGTGATATTCTCTACAGGTCCTACGAGCAGTACTTC
- TRBJ2-1 TRBV7-3 - CASSRAGGPEQFF TGTGCCAGCAGCCGCGCAGGGGGGCCTGAGCAGTTCTTC
- TRBJ1-5 TRBV5-1 - CASSLAGYSNQPQHF TGCGCCAGCAGCTTGGCTGGATATAGCAATCAGCCCCAGCATTTT
- TRBJ2-1 TRBV7-2 once CASSPGRIGEQFF TGTGCCAGCAGCCCCGGACGGATTGGTGAGCAGTTCTTC
TRBD2 TRBJ2-3 TRBV4-2 - CASSQVPLAGGPNADTQYF TGTGCCAGCAGCCAAGTCCCGCTAGCGGGAGGGCCGAATGCAGATACGCAGTATTTT
- TRBJ2-1 TRBV7-2 - CASSRDRAYNEQFF TGTGCCAGCAGCCGGGACCGCGCCTACAATGAGCAGTTCTTC
- TRBJ2-1 TRBV5-1 - CASGLQGQPSDEQFF TGCGCCAGCGGACTACAGGGGCAACCCTCCGATGAGCAGTTCTTC
TRBD2 TRBJ2-3 TRBV6-5 - CASSGTSRTDTQYF TGTGCCAGCAGCGGGACTAGTCGAACAGATACGCAGTATTTT
- TRBJ1-3 TRBV5-1 - CASRQGTSGNTIYF TGCGCCAGCAGGCAGGGGACCTCTGGAAACACCATATATTTT
- TRBJ1-1 TRBV7-8 - CASSTPGALNTEAFF TGTGCCAGCAGCACCCCGGGAGCTCTGAACACTGAAGCTTTCTTT
TRBD1 TRBJ1-4 TRBV7-9 - CASSHGQGGEKLFF TGTGCCAGCAGCCATGGACAGGGCGGTGAAAAACTGTTTTTT
TRBD2 TRBJ2-5 TRBV6-5 - CASSQGLAGLETQYF TGTGCCAGCAGTCAAGGACTAGCGGGGTTGGAGACCCAGTACTTC